Here is one T cell receptor (beta chain) with its context. What antigen it recognizes has not been identified. No much larger clonotype is one base removed from it; base qualities were not supplied. This sample is drawn from a study of control samples from healthy donors and cancer patients (dated by TCRdb to the early 2020s). Preparation of the library involved the immunoSEQ multiplex PCR assay. In TCRdb, the immuneACCESS table is reduced to in-frame sequences with V and J assigned. These tables do not hold every clone; where another copy was compared, an unresolved V gene accounts for under half, and the others remain unexplained. The table for this sample lists fewer than 200,000 clones; under 96% of them were counted only once. The ten biggest clones cover under 1.2% of the sample. CDR3 length: 14 amino acids, cysteine to phenylalanine. Here the CDR3 DNA is all that survives: 42 bases in frame from base 1. Trimming removed 0 bases from V and 6 bases from J, leaving 12 bases between the germline ends. CDR1 and CDR2, per the germline V gene, are MNHEY and SVGAGI.

The chain is made from TRBV6-5 and TRBJ2-7, with an unclear D gene assignment. The receptor comes from a woman aged 30 to 39 in good health. The specimen was blood. CDR3 reads: CASSYSRLTREQYF. DNA sequence: TGTGCCAGCAGTTACTCGAGGCTCACGCGCGAGCAGTACTTC.